The entry below describes one T cell receptor (beta chain). V lost 10 bases to trimming and J lost 0 bases, with 12 bases between them. There are 14 residues in the CDR3. From germline, CDR1 is MDHEN and CDR2 SYDVKM. The data originate from a study of CD8 T cells in Susac syndrome. The sequenced target, TCR beta, came from blood CD8+ and CD4+ T cells. Random-hexamer reverse transcription was applied to roughly 0.45 to 1 ug RNA. It was immunoSEQ multiplex PCR that amplified TCR beta CDR3 across 54 Vbeta and 13 Jbeta. MiXCR was run by TCRdb on the immunoSEQ multiplex PCR reads, yielding one entry per CDR3 protein. Here the sample spans approximately 120,000 distinct CDR3 sequences, just under 95% being singletons.

The J gene is TRBJ1-4, the V gene TRBV28, with D perhaps TRBD1 (6 bases). Sequenced: CD4+ T cells from PBMCs. The receptor was isolated from a human donor in good health. The CDR3 DNA sequence: TGTGCCACTTTCGGGGGCGCAACTAATGAAAAACTGTTTTTT. It codes for CATFGGATNEKLFF.